The present T cell receptor (beta chain) was sequenced within a study of shared clonotypes between healthy human individuals. The wider study: Used for every donor were three CD4 naive, three CD4 memory, two CD8 naive and one CD8 memory plate.

Study conclusions and caveats: Clonotypes that were shared across a few donors made up roughly 5.2% of naive CD4 clonotypes.

Germline assignment: CDR1 LNHDA and CDR2 SQIVND (reference sequence). V was pared by 6 bases and J by 2 bases, with 13 bases between. This CDR3 contains 14 residues. This table comes from immunoSEQ multiplex PCR, and its TCRdb copy is limited to in-frame clones, with some not included. This sample has more than 2 million clones, with around 95% found just once. Notes on this clone: The target antigen is unknown.

CD45RO-negative, CCR7-selected cells formed the naive CD8 fraction, which excluded terminally differentiated effector memory CD45RA+ cells. The sample consisted of naive CD8+ T cells from PBMCs. The genes are TRBV19 and TRBJ1-1; D unclear. The receptor comes from a man younger than 30 in good health. Some clones in this sample may be carry-over from other donors' samples. This CDR3 is CASRTKVRNTEAFF. The CDR3 nucleotides are TGTGCCAGTAGAACTAAGGTCAGAAACACTGAAGCTTTCTTT.